The clone carrying this TCR beta chain occurred many times. The data were taken from a study of blood T cells in healthy people across ages. A second PCR, run for about 7 to 11 cycles, used a sample-barcoded 5' primer plus a J-beta primer mix. Sequencing recovered at least 2.5 million CDR3-containing paired-end reads from each sample. TCRdb recomputed calls from the 5' RACE reads with MiXCR, one row per CDR3 protein. The sample has hundreds of thousands of distinct CDR3 sequences; about 26% are singletons. V lost 6 bases, J lost 6 bases, and 10 bases stayed unmatched. The CDR3 sequence is 14 residues long. CDR1 and CDR2 from the germline V gene are MDHEN and SYDVKM. The data were also submitted as part of a second study, on T cells of mothers and their children.

Input material: blood. The chain carries TRBV28 and TRBJ2-7; TRBD1 matches 8 bases. The sequence came from a boy aged 10-17 years in good health. The DNA of the CDR3 is TGTGCCAGCAGGCCTGGACAGGGAAGGAGCGAGCAGTACTTC. It codes for CASRPGQGRSEQYF.